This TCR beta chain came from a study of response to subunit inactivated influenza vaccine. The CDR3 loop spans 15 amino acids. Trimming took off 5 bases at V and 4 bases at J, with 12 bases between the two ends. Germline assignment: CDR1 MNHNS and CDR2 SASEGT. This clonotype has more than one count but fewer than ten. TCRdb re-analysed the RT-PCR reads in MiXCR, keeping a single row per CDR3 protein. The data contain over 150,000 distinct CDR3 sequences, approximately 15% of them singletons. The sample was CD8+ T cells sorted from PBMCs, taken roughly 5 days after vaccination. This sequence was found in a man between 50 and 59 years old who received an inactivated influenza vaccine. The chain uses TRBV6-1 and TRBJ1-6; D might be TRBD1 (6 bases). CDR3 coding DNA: TGTGCCAGCAGTACGGACAGCGCTTATAATTCACCCCTCCACTTT. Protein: CASSTDSAYNSPLHF.